This TCR beta chain came from a study of graft-versus-host responses after intestinal transplantation. At the level of the study: Each of the recipients got a multivisceral, liver-intestinal, or isolated intestinal transplant. All of the recipients had induction that used anti-thymocyte globulin, then tacrolimus and steroids for around 3 years.

Turning to this clone: Its antigen remains unidentified.

Using immunoSEQ multiplex PCR, the repertoire was profiled, and TCRdb retains in-frame clones only, with some absent. This sample has some 48,000 clones; approximately 84% occur once, and the top ten carry around 0.48%. Notes on the study in general: The study found high graft-versus-host to host-versus-graft clonal ratios in allografts of patients with graft-donor T cell macrochimerism. Detection of GvH clones occurred in recipient marrow, and some had their first appearance in ileum or blood.

The source was unstimulated CD4+ T cells sorted from spleen or lymph node cells, collected before transplant. The TCR comes from a human donor who was the organ donor for an intestinal transplant.

CDR3 sequence (DNA): TGCGCCAGCAGCCCCCCCACATGGGGGTCACCCCTCCACTTT. It encodes CASSPPTWGSPLHF. The chain uses TRBV5-1 and TRBJ1-6, with D possibly being TRBD1 (5 bases). This CDR3 comprises 14 residues. Germline V gene data show CDR1 as SGHRS and CDR2 as YFSETQ. V was trimmed by 4 bases and J by 10 bases, leaving 15 bases between them.